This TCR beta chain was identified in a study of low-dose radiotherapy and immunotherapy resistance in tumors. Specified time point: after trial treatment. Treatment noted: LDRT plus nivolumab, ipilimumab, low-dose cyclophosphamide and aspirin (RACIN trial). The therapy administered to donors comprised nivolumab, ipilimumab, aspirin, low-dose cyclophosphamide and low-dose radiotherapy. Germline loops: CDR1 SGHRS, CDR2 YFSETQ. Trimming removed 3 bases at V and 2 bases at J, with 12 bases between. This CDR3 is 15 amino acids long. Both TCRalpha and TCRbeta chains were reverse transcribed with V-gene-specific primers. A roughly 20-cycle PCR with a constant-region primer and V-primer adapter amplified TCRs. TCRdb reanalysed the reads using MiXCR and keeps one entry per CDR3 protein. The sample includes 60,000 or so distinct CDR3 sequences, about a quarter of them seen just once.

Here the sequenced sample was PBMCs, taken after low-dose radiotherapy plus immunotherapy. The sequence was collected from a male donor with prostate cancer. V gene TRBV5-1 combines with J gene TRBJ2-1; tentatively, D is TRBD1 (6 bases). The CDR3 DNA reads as TGCGCCAGCAGCTCCAGGAACAGGGCCTACAATGAGCAGTTCTTC. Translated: CASSSRNRAYNEQFF.